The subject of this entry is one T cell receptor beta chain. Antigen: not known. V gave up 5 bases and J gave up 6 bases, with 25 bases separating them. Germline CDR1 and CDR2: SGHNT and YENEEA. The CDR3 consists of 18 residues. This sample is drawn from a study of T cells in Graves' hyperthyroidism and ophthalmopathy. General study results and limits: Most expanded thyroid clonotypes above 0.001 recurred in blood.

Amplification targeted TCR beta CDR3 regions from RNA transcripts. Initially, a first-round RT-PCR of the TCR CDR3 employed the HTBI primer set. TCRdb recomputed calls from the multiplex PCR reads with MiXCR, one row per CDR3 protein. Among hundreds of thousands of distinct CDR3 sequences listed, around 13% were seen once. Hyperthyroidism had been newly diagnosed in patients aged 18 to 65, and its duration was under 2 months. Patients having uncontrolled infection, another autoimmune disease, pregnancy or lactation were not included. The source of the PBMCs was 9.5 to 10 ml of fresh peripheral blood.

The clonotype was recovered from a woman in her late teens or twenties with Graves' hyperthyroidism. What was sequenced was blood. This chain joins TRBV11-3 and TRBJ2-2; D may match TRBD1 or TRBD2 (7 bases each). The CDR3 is CASSPSLLGGGSAGELFF. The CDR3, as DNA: TGTGCCAGCAGCCCCTCCCTACTGGGAGGGGGCAGTGCCGGGGAGCTGTTTTTT.